The 26 T cell receptor beta chains given below trace back to one sample, sequenced in a study of tumor-infiltrating lymphocytes in localized non-small cell lung cancer. Measured with immunoSEQ multiplex PCR; TCRdb has only the in-frame clones, and not every one. The sample lists some 10,000 clones, about 77% occurring once. The material sequenced was uninvolved lung tissue not adjacent to the tumor. These receptors were obtained from a human donor with non-small cell lung cancer.

This clone occurred a few times. Written as DNA, the CDR3 is TGTGCCAGCAGCTTAGGCGCAGGGGGGTTCCAAGAGACCCAGTACTTC. Its translation: CASSLGAGGFQETQYF. This chain uses TRBV7-9 with TRBJ2-5, with a weak D call TRBD1 (7 bases). The germline CDR1 and CDR2 sequences are SEHNR and FQNEAQ (reference sequence). Trimming cost V 1 base and J 1 base, with 13 bases left between them. The CDR3 is 16 residues long.

The chain recombines TRBV4-1 with TRBJ2-7; TRBD2 is a possible D gene (5 bases). Germline CDR1 reads MGHRA; CDR2 reads YSYEKL. The CDR3 is made up of 14 amino acids. V dropped 5 bases and J dropped 3 bases, with 14 bases sitting between them. The CDR3 loop is CASSYLLTSYEQYF. The CDR3 DNA follows: TGCGCCAGCAGCTACTTGCTCACTAGCTACGAGCAGTACTTC.

About this clone itself: Its ends do not fully match the called genes, so a read error is possible. This sequence joins TRBV27 and TRBJ1-1; D gene uncertain. This CDR3 comprises 13 residues. Germline V gene lookup returns CDR1 MNHEY and CDR2 SMNVEV (reference sequence). The CDR3 DNA reads as TGTGCCAGCAGTCCGGCGCTCTCGGGAGCCCCCCTCTTT. This gives the protein CASSPALSGAPLF.

The CDR3 DNA is TGTGCCAGCGGCTCCCTTAACTATGGCTACACCTTC. Translating gives CASGSLNYGYTF. This chain uses TRBV27 with TRBJ1-2; D not certain. The germline V gene encodes CDR1 MNHEY and CDR2 SMNVEV (reference sequence). This CDR3 has 12 amino acids. The V and J ends lost 8 bases and 1 base respectively, with 8 bases between them.

The chain couples TRBV5-5 to TRBJ2-3, with 9 nucleotides matching TRBD1. The germline V gene encodes CDR1 SGHKS and CDR2 YYEKEE (reference sequence). CDR3 size: 16 residues. J was trimmed by 11 bases and V by 0 bases; bases with no gene match: 13. The CDR3 sequence: CASSLVATGGLWRQYF. CDR3 bases: TGTGCCAGCAGCTTGGTGGCGACAGGGGGTTTGTGGAGGCAGTATTTT.

J is TRBJ2-2 and V is TRBV27, with D possibly matching TRBD1 (6 bases). Trimming shortened V by 5 bases and J by 5 bases, and 18 bases separated the two germline ends. There are 16 residues in the CDR3. CDR1 is MNHEY, CDR2 SMNVEV, per germline (reference sequence). DNA for the CDR3: TGTGCCAGCAGTCCCCCCGAGGGGGATTGGACCGGGGAGCTGTTTTTT. This translates into CASSPPEGDWTGELFF.

The rearrangement joins TRBV20-1 to TRBJ1-1; perhaps TRBD1 as D (6 bases). V was cut by 3 bases and J by 11 bases, with 13 bases left in between. Germline CDR1 DFQATT, CDR2 SNEGSKA (reference sequence). The CDR3 has 11 residues. The CDR3 protein is CSARTSGEAFF. The CDR3 nucleotides read TGCAGTGCTAGGACCTCAGGGGAGGCTTTCTTT.

Points on this clone: In this CDR3 the conserved last residue, phenylalanine or tryptophan, is missing, so a read error is likely. The V and J genes are TRBV30 and TRBJ1-2, with D tentatively TRBD1 (6 bases). Trimming took off 0 bases at V and 8 bases at J, with 13 bases between the two ends. The CDR3 covers 13 residues. CDR1 is GTSNPN, CDR2 SVGIG, per germline (reference sequence). In nucleotides, the CDR3 is TGTGCCTGGAGTGTAAATTTCAGGGGCGGCTACACCCTC. Protein product: CAWSVNFRGGYTL.

This chain uses TRBV18 with TRBJ2-7; D ambiguous. This CDR3 comprises 14 residues. V was cut by 0 bases and J by 3 bases, with 9 bases left in between. The germline CDR1 and CDR2 sequences are KGHSH and LQKENI. The CDR3 region is CASSPPTNIYEQYF. The CDR3 DNA sequence: TGTGCCAGCTCACCACCGACAAATATCTACGAGCAGTACTTC.

In nucleotides, the CDR3 is TGTGCCAGCAGACCGACAGACCTCCTTAATGAAAAACTGTTTTTT. The encoded protein is CASRPTDLLNEKLFF. This chain uses TRBV28 with TRBJ1-4, with D perhaps matching TRBD1 (5 bases). There are 15 residues in the CDR3. Trimming removed 6 bases from V and 4 bases from J, with 15 bases in between. Looked up from germline, CDR1 is MDHEN and CDR2 is SYDVKM.

V and J are TRBV9 and TRBJ1-6; 8 bases align to TRBD1. This CDR3 comprises 15 residues. Looked up from germline, CDR1 is SGDLS and CDR2 is YYNGEE. The J segment lost 7 bases and the V segment lost 4 bases, leaving 7 bases of the junction unmatched. In DNA, the CDR3 is TGTGCCAGCAGCCAGACAGGGGAGCCGAATTCACCCCTCCACTTT. Translation gives CASSQTGEPNSPLHF.

This chain connects TRBV6-6 to TRBJ1-2; D gene unclear. Germline V CDR1 and CDR2: MNHNY, SVGAGI (reference sequence). This CDR3 is 14 amino acids long. The ends were cut back, 8 bases at V and 7 bases at J, with 20 bases in the middle. CDR3 residues: CASRENLIAGGYTF. As DNA, the CDR3 is TGTGCCAGCCGAGAAAACCTTATCGCTGGTGGCTACACCTTC.

V usage is TRBV5-1 and J usage is TRBJ2-7, with D hard to call. This CDR3 is 12 amino acids long. Trimming took 2 bases from V and 7 from J, leaving 10 bases between them. The germline CDR1 and CDR2 sequences are SGHRS and YFSETQ. CDR3 sequence reads: CASSFTEKEQYF. The CDR3 DNA sequence: TGCGCCAGCAGCTTTACGGAGAAGGAGCAGTACTTC.

This chain links TRBV19 with TRBJ1-1; 11 bases align to TRBD1. Trimming at V came to 6 bases and at J to 1 base, leaving 4 bases not matched to a gene. Germline CDR1 is LNHDA and CDR2 is SQIVND (reference sequence). This CDR3 comprises 15 residues. The CDR3 is CASRPGQGGNTEAFF. CDR3 nucleotide sequence: TGTGCCAGTAGACCGGGACAGGGGGGGAACACTGAAGCTTTCTTT.

Of note for this clone: Lacking the conserved final phenylalanine or tryptophan, this CDR3 likely reflects a read error. The DNA is omitted, as the CDR3 cannot be located on it reliably, and the CDR3 follows TCRdb's listing. This rearrangement joins TRBV7-8 to TRBJ1-2; TRBD1, the table's D call, lacks a check against the DNA. Germline loops: CDR1 SGHVS, CDR2 FQNEAQ. The CDR3 spans 9 residues, counting both ends. Here the CDR3 reads CASSRQGAV.

The CDR3 sequence is CASTPVGDQPQHF. In DNA, the CDR3 is TGTGCCAGCACCCCGGTGGGAGATCAGCCCCAGCATTTT. V is TRBV28 and J is TRBJ1-5; D gene unclear. This CDR3 has 13 amino acids. Trimming took off 7 bases at V and 5 bases at J, with 12 bases between the two ends. Germline V gene sequence: CDR1 MDHEN, CDR2 SYDVKM.

The rearrangement joins TRBV6-1 to TRBJ1-2; 11 positions match TRBD1. Germline V gene data show CDR1 as MNHNS and CDR2 as SASEGT. This CDR3 region has 15 residues. With 8 bases clipped from V and 4 bases from J, the junction kept 9 bases outside the gene matches. The CDR3 sequence: CASSPGQGVSYGYTF. CDR3 sequence (DNA): TGTGCCAGCTCCCCGGGACAGGGGGTAAGCTATGGCTACACCTTC.

This chain uses TRBV19 with TRBJ1-5; weak D call: TRBD1 (6 bases). V was cut by 3 bases and J by 3 bases, with 12 bases left in between. This CDR3 comprises 15 residues. From germline, CDR1 is LNHDA and CDR2 SQIVND (reference sequence). CDR3 protein: CASSMRTVFNQPQHF. CDR3 coding DNA: TGTGCCAGTAGTATGAGGACAGTCTTCAATCAGCCCCAGCATTTT.

The V call is TRBV28, the J call TRBJ1-1; D gene unclear. Germline-derived CDR1 and CDR2 are MDHEN and SYDVKM. Trimming pared 5 bases from V and 0 bases from J, leaving 10 bases between. This CDR3 is 14 amino acids long. DNA for the CDR3: TGTGCCAGCAGTGTGGGCCAGATGAACACTGAAGCTTTCTTT. Protein: CASSVGQMNTEAFF.

This clone occurred once. The chain is built from TRBV28 and TRBJ1-2; D is unclear. The germline V gene has CDR1 MDHEN and CDR2 SYDVKM. There are 16 residues in the CDR3. V lost 7 bases to trimming and J lost 2 bases, with 20 bases between them. CDR3 DNA: TGTGCCAGCATCGAACGAATTGGGGATTCGAACTATGGCTACACCTTC. Protein sequence: CASIERIGDSNYGYTF.

This rearrangement joins TRBV5-1 to TRBJ1-1, with D unclear. Germline V gene data show CDR1 as SGHRS and CDR2 as YFSETQ. Trimming pared 4 bases from V and 3 bases from J, leaving 16 bases between. CDR3 length: 15 amino acids. In nucleotides, the CDR3 is TGCGCCAGCAGCGTAAGCCCTTCGAAGCACACTGAAGCTTTCTTT. It translates to CASSVSPSKHTEAFF.

The rearrangement links TRBV11-2 to TRBJ1-4; no clear D. The germline CDR1 and CDR2 sequences are SGHAT and FQNNGV. CDR3 length equals 13 residues. Trimming left V 1 base short and J 11 bases short, with 11 bases between. For the CDR3, the DNA is TGTGCCAGCAGCTTAGTTCGGGTGGGCAAACTGTTTTTT. It yields the protein CASSLVRVGKLFF.

The chain is built from TRBV5-1 and TRBJ1-1; maybe TRBD1 (5 bases). V lost 0 bases and J 1 base, leaving 7 bases between the germline ends. This CDR3 is built from 14 residues. The germline CDR1 and CDR2 sequences are SGHRS and YFSETQ. The CDR3 sequence is CASSLGGWNTEAFF. The DNA of the CDR3 is TGCGCCAGCAGCTTGGGGGGGTGGAACACTGAAGCTTTCTTT.

Only a few counts were recorded for this clone. V is TRBV7-8 and J is TRBJ1-1, with 10 bases matching TRBD1. CDR1 and CDR2 from the germline V gene are SGHVS and FQNEAQ. CDR3 length: 17 residues. Trimming removed 3 bases from V and 5 bases from J; junction bases left unmatched: 12. The CDR3 bases are TGTGCCAGCAGCTTTCGGTTAGACAGGGGGCGGCGAACTGAAGCTTTCTTT. This translates into CASSFRLDRGRRTEAFF.

The sample holds a few counts of this clone. The chain employs TRBV25-1 and TRBJ1-5; D is unresolved. The germline V gene encodes CDR1 MGHDK and CDR2 SYGVNS. The CDR3 sequence is 13 residues long. Deletions cut 4 bases from V and 6 bases from J, with 10 bases between. The CDR3 DNA reads as TGTGCCAGCAGTGGGTCTGTGGGTCAGCCCCAGCATTTT. Translated: CASSGSVGQPQHF.

The CDR3 sequence: CASSLGGRQGPLTPDTQYF. CDR3 sequence (DNA): TGTGCCAGCAGCTTGGGGGGACGTCAGGGGCCCCTTACGCCAGATACGCAGTATTTT. The chain has TRBV5-4 and TRBJ2-3; the D gene is possibly TRBD1 (6 bases). The CDR3 extends over 19 amino acids. V lost 0 bases, J lost 4 bases, and 24 bases lay in between. Germline values: CDR1 SGHNT, CDR2 YYREEE (reference sequence).